The 2 T cell receptor beta chains in this list originate from one sample, sequenced in a study of blood T cell repertoires in COVID-19. TCRdb's copy holds only in-frame clones and misses some; the assay was immunoSEQ multiplex PCR. The sample holds 30,000 or so clones, roughly nine tenths seen once. Sequenced: peripheral blood. The receptors come from a human donor in a cohort sampled during active COVID-19.

This chain uses TRBV6-5 with TRBJ2-1; 10 nucleotides agree with TRBD2. Germline values: CDR1 MNHEY, CDR2 SVGAGI. J was trimmed by 8 bases and V by 8 bases; bases with no gene match: 12. This CDR3 is built from 15 residues. CDR3 sequence: CASPPLAGAGYEQFF. In DNA form, the CDR3 reads TGTGCCAGCCCCCCGCTAGCGGGGGCGGGGTATGAGCAGTTCTTC.

This clone was detected only once. This sequence joins TRBV19 and TRBJ2-1, with 10 bases fitting TRBD2. The CDR3 is 15 amino acids. Per the germline V gene, CDR1 is LNHDA and CDR2 is SQIVND (reference sequence). The V segment lost 5 bases and the J segment 5 bases; nucleotides outside the gene matches: 6. The CDR3 DNA reads TGTGCCAGTAGTTCTAGCGGGGGTTGGAACAATGAGCAGTTCTTC. It codes for CASSSSGGWNNEQFF.